The source of this T cell receptor beta chain is a study of patients and donors after allogeneic stem cell transplantation. Using its own MiXCR run on the RT-PCR reads, TCRdb lists one record per CDR3 protein. The table includes roughly 880,000 distinct CDR3 sequences, around 17% detected once. Trimming took 7 bases from V and 7 from J; bases not matched to a gene: 6. CDR3 size: 13 residues. The source material was blood, either unsorted or a sorted T cell fraction (not recorded which). This clonotype was obtained from a human donor who was either an allogeneic HSCT recipient or a stem cell or donor lymphocyte infusion donor (not recorded which). It is not recorded whose cells these are; they may come from a transplant donor. The V call is TRBV12-3 or TRBV12-4, the J call TRBJ1-5; 8 positions match TRBD1. CDR3 in amino acids: CASNFRQGQPQHF. The CDR3 DNA reads TGTGCCAGCAACTTTCGACAGGGGCAGCCCCAGCATTTT.